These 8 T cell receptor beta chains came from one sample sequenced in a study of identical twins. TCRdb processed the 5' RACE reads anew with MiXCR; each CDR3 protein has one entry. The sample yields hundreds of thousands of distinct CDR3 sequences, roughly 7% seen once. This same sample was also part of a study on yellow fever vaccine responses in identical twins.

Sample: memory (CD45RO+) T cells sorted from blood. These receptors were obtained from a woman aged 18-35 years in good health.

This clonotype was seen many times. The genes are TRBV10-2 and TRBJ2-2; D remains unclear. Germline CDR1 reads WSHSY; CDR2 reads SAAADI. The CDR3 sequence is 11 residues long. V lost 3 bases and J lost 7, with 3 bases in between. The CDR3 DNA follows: TGCGCCAGCAGTGAAAGCGGGGAGCTGTTTTTT. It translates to CASSESGELFF.

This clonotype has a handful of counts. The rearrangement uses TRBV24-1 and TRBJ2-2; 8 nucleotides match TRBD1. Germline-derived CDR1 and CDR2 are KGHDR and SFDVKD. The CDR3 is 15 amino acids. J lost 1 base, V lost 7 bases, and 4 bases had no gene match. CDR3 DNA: TGTGCCACCAGAACCGGGACAGGGAACACCGGGGAGCTGTTTTTT. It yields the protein CATRTGTGNTGELFF.

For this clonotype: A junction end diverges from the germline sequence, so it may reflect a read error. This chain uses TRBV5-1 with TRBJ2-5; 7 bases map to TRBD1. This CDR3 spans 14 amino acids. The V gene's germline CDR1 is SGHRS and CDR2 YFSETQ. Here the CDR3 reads CASSGGQKAETHYF. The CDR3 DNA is TGCGCCAGCAGCGGGGGACAGAAGGCGGAGACCCATTACTTC.

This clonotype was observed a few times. The CDR3 reads CSVRSGQGGYTF. CDR3 sequence (DNA): TGCAGCGTTCGCTCAGGCCAGGGGGGCTACACCTTC. The J gene is TRBJ1-2, the V gene TRBV29-1; D possibly corresponds to TRBD1 (6 bases). This CDR3 contains 12 residues. With 5 bases removed from V and 8 bases from J, the gap between germline ends came to 15 bases. The germline CDR1 and CDR2 sequences are SQVTM and ANQGSEA.

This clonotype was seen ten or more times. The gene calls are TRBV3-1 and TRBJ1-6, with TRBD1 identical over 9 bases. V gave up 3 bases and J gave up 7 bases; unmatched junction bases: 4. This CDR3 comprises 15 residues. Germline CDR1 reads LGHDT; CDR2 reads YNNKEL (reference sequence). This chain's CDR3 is CASSQDRGANSPLHF. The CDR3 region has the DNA TGTGCCAGCAGCCAGGACAGGGGAGCGAATTCACCCCTCCACTTT.

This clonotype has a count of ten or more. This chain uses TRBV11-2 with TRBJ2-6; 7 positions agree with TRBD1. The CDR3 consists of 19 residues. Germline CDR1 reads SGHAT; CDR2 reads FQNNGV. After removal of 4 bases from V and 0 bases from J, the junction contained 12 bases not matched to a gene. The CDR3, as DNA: TGTGCCAGCAGCTCCCCTCGGGACAGCCAATACTCTGGGGCCAACGTCCTGACTTTC. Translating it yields CASSSPRDSQYSGANVLTF.

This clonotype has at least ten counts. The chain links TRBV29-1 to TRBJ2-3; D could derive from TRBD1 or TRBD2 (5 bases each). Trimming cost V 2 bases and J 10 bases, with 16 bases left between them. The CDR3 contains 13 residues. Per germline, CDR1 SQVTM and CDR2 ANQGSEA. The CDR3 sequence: CSVEKGTGWAQYF. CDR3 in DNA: TGCAGCGTTGAAAAGGGGACGGGGTGGGCGCAGTATTTT.

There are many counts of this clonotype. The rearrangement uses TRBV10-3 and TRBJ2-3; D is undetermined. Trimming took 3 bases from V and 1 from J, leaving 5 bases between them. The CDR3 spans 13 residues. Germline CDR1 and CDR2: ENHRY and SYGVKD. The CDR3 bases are TGTGCCATCAGTGACGAGGGCACAGATACGCAGTATTTT. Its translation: CAISDEGTDTQYF.